This T cell receptor (beta chain) was captured by sequencing in a study of T cell repertoires in cytomegalovirus infection. Study findings and constraints: Accumulated public TCR beta family frequency recognized individuals carrying CMV together with the relevant HLA. The ex vivo response was dominated by HLA-C-restricted CMV-specific TCR beta clonotypes.

This clonotype was counted many times. Its cognate antigen is unknown. MiXCR, applied by TCRdb to the reads, yields one record per CDR3 protein. The sample includes about 140,000 distinct CDR3 sequences, roughly 6% of them seen just once. CDR3 length: 14 amino acids. Germline lookup yields CDR1 DFQATT and CDR2 SNEGSKA (reference sequence). Deletions cut 6 bases from V and 5 bases from J, with 14 bases between. The chain employs TRBV20-1 and TRBJ1-6; D remains ambiguous. The sequence was obtained from a human donor in good health (CMV status not recorded). Some clones in this sample may be carry-over from other donors' samples. The specimen sequenced was PBMCs. CDR3 residues: CSAPTGRNNSPLHF. The CDR3 DNA reads TGCAGTGCCCCTACCGGACGGAATAATTCACCCCTCCACTTT.